Listed here is a single TCR beta chain. Primers used in a second PCR of about 7 to 12 cycles were a sample-barcoded 5' primer and a J-beta primer mix. Each cDNA molecule was tagged by a template-switch adaptor that had 12 random nucleotides. TCRdb called the 5' RACE reads again in MiXCR, with one record for every CDR3 protein. Of roughly 1.9 million distinct CDR3 sequences detected, roughly 43% appear once; the ten largest clones hold more than 20%. The ends were cut back, 4 bases at V and 5 bases at J, with 15 bases in the middle. CDR1 is SGHDT, CDR2 YYEEEE, per germline. This CDR3 is built from 14 residues. This record belongs to a study of blood T cells in healthy people across ages.

Sequenced: blood. The origin of this receptor is a human donor in good health. The chain links TRBV5-6 to TRBJ2-5; the D is unclear. CDR3 bases: TGTGCCAGCAGCCGTGCCAGGATGAGGGAGACCCAGTACTTC. It codes for CASSRARMRETQYF. The full variable domain, its missing parts supplied by reference TRBV5-6 and TRBJ2-5, is DAGVTQSPTHLIKTRGQQVTLRCSPKSGHDTVSWYQQALGQGPQFIFQYYEEEERQRGNFPDRFSGHQFPNYSSELNVNALLLGDSALYLCASSRARMRETQYFGPGTRLLVL.